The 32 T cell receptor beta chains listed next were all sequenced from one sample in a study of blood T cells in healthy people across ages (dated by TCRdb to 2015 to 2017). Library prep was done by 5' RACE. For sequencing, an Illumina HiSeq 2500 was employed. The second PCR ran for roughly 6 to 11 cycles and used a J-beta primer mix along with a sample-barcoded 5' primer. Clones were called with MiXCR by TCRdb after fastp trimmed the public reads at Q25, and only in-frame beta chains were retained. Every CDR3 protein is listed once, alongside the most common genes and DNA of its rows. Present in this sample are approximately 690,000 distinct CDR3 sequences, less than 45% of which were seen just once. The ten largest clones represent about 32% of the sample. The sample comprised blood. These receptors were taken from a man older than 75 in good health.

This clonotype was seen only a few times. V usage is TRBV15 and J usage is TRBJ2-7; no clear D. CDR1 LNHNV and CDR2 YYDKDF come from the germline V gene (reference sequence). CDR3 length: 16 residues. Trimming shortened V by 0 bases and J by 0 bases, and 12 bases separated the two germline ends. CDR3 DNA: TGTGCCACCAGCAGAGATAGACGGATGAGCTCCTACGAGCAGTACTTC. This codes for CATSRDRRMSSYEQYF.

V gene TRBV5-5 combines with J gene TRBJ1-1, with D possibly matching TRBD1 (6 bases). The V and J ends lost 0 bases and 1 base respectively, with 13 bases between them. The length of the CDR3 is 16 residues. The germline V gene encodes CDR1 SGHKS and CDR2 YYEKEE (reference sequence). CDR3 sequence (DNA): TGTGCCAGCAGCTTGGCCGTTGGCAGGGGGAACACTGAAGCTTTCTTT. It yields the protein CASSLAVGRGNTEAFF.

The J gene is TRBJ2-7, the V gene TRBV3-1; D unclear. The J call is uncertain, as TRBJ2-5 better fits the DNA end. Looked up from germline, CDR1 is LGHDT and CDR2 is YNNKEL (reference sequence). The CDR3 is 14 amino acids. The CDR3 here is CASSQGGSLKTQYF. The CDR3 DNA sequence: TGTGCCAGCAGCCAAGGTGGAAGTCTAAAGACCCAGTACTTC.

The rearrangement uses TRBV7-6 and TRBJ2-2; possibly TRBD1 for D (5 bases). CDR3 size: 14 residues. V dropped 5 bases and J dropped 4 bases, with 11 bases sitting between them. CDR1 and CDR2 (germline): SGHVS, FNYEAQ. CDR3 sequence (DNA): TGTGCCAGCAGCCCGATGACAGCCACCGGGGAGCTGTTTTTT. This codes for CASSPMTATGELFF.

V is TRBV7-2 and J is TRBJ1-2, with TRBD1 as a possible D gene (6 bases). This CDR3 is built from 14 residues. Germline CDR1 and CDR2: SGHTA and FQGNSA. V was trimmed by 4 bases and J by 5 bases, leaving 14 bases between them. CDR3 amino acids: CASSSPGTSYGYTF. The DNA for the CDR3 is TGTGCCAGCAGCTCCCCCGGGACATCTTATGGCTACACCTTC.

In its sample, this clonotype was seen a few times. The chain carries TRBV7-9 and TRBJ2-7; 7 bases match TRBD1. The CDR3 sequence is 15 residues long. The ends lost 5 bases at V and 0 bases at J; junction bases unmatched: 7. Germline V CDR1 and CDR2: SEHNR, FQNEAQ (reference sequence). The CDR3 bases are TGTGCCAGCAGCGTGGTCAGGGGGAGCTCCTACGAGCAGTACTTC. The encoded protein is CASSVVRGSSYEQYF.

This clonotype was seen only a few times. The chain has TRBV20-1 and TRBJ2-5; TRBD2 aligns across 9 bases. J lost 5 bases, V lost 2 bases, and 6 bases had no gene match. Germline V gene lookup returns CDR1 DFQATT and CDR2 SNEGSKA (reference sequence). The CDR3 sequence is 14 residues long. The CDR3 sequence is CSARRREGLETQYF. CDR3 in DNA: TGCAGTGCTAGACGGCGGGAGGGCCTGGAGACCCAGTACTTC.

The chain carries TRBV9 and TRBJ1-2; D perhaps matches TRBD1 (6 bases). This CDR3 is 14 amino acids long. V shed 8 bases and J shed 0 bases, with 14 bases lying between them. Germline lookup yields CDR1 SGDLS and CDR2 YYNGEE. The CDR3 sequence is CASSYGTSNYGYTF. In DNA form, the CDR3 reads TGTGCCAGTTCTTACGGGACATCTAACTATGGCTACACCTTC.

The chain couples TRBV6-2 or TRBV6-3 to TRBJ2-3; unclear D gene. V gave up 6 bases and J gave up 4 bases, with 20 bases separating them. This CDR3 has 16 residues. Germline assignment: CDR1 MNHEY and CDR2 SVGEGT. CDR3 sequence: CASSLLSALQSDTQYF. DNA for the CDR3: TGTGCCAGCAGCCTCCTCAGCGCTCTTCAATCAGATACGCAGTATTTT.

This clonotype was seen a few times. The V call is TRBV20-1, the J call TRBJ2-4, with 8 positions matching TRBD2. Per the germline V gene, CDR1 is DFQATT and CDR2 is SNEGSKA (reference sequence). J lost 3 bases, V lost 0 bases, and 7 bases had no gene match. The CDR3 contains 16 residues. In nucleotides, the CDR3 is TGCAGTGCTAGAGATATGACTCGGGGGGGCAAAAACATTCAGTACTTC. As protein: CSARDMTRGGKNIQYF.

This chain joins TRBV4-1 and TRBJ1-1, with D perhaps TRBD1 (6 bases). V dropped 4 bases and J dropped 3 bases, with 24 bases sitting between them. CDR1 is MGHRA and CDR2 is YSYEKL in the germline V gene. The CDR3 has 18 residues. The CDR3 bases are TGCGCCAGCAGCCTGGGTCATAGCGGCAGGGGACGGGACACTGAAGCTTTCTTT. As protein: CASSLGHSGRGRDTEAFF.

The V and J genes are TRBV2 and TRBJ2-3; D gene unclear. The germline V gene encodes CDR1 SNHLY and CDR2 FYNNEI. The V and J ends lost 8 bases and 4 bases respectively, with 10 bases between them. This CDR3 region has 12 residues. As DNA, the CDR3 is TGTGCCAGCTTAGATTCTTCAGATACGCAGTATTTT. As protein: CASLDSSDTQYF.

CDR3 coding DNA: TGTGCCAGCAGTCAGGGTACGGAGTACATTCAGTACTTC. The encoded protein is CASSQGTEYIQYF. V and J are TRBV28 and TRBJ2-4, with D possibly TRBD1 on 5 matching bases. V gave up 5 bases and J gave up 8 bases, with 13 bases separating them. Germline CDR1 is MDHEN and CDR2 is SYDVKM. The CDR3 has 13 residues.

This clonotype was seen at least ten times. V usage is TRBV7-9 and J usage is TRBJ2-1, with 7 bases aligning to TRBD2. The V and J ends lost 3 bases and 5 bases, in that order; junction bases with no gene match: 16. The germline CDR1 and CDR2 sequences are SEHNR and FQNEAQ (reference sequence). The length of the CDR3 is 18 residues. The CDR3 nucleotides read TGTGCCAGCAGCTTGCTCGGCGGGGCGGGAGCTCCCAACAATGAGCAGTTCTTC. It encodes CASSLLGGAGAPNNEQFF.

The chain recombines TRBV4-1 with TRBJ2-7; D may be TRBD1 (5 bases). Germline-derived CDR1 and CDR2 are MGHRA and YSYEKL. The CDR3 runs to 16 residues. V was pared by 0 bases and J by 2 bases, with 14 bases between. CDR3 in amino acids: CASSQDMAGIPYEQYF. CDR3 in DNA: TGCGCCAGCAGCCAAGATATGGCAGGGATCCCCTACGAGCAGTACTTC.

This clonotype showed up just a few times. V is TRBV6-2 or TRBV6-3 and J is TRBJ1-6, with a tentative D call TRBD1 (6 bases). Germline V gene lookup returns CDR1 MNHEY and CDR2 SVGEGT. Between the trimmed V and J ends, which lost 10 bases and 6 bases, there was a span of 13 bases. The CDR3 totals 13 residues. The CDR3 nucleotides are TGTGCCACCTCGACAGGTCCTAATTCACCCCTCCACTTT. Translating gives CATSTGPNSPLHF.

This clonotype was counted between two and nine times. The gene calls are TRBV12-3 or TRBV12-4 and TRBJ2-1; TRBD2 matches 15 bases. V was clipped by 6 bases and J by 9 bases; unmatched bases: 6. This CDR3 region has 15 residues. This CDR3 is CASSGLAGGRGEQFF. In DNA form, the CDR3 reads TGTGCCAGCAGCGGACTAGCGGGAGGGCGGGGTGAGCAGTTCTTC.

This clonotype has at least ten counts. For the CDR3, the DNA is TGCAGCGGGGAGGGTAGCAATGAGCAGTTCTTC. This translates into CSGEGSNEQFF. This chain links TRBV29-1 with TRBJ2-1; 7 nucleotides line up with TRBD2. Germline-derived CDR1 and CDR2 are SQVTM and ANQGSEA. Losses at the gene ends were 7 bases for V and 6 bases for J; bases not matched to a gene: 3. The CDR3 covers 11 residues.

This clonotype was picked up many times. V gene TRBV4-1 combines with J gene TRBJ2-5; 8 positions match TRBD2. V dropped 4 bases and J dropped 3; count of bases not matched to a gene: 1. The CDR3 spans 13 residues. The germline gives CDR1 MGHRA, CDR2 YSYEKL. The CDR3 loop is CASSPGLEETQYF. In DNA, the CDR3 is TGCGCCAGCAGCCCGGGACTAGAAGAGACCCAGTACTTC.

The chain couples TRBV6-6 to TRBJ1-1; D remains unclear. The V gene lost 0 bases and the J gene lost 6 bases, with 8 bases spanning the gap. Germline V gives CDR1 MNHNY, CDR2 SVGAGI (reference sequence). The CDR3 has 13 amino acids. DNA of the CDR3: TGTGCCAGCAGTTACTCGGCAGGCCCTGAAGCTTTCTTT. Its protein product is CASSYSAGPEAFF.

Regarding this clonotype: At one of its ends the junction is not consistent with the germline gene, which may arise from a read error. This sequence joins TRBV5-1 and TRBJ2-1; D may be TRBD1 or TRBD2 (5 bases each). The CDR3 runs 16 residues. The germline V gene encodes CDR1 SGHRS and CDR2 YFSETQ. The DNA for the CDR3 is TGCGCCAGCAGCTTGGCCGGGGCGGTCGCCTATAATGAGCAGTTCTTC. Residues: CASSLAGAVAYNEQFF.

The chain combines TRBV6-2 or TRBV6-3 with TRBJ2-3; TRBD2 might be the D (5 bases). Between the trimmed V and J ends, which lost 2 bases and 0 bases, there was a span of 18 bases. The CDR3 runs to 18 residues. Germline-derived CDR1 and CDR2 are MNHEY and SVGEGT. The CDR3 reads CASSYPLGLLDSTDTQYF. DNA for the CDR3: TGTGCCAGCAGTTACCCCCTCGGACTCCTCGATAGCACAGATACGCAGTATTTT.

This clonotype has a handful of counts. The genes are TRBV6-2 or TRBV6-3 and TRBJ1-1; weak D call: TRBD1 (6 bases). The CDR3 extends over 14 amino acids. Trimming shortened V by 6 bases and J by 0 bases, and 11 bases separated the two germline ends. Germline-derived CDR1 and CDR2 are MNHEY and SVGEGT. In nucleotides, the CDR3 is TGTGCCAGCAGGGCCGGACAGATGAACACTGAAGCTTTCTTT. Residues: CASRAGQMNTEAFF.

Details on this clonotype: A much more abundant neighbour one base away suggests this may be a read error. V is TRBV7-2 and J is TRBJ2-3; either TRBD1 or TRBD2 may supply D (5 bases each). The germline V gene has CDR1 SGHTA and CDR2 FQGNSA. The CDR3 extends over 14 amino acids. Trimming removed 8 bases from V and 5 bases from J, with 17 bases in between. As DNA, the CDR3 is TGTGCCAGCCGAGGGCAGGGAAGATTAGATACGCAGTATTTT. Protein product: CASRGQGRLDTQYF.

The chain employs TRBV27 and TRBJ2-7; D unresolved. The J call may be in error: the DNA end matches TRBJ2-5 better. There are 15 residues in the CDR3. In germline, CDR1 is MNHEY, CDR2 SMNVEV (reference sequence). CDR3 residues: CASSQLLRVVGTQYF. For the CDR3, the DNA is TGTGCCAGCAGTCAACTCCTTCGGGTGGTCGGGACCCAGTACTTC.

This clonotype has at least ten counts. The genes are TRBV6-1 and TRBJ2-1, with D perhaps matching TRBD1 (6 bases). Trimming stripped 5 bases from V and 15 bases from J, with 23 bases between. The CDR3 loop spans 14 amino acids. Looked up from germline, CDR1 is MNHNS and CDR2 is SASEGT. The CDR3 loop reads CASSSGQTTPRLFF. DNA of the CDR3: TGTGCCAGCAGTTCGGGACAAACGACCCCACGCTTGTTCTTC.

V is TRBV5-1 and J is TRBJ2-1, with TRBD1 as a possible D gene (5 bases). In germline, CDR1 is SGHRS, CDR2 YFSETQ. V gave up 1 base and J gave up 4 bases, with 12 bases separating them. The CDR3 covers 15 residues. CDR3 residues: CASSLLQGLYNEQFF. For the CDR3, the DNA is TGCGCCAGCAGCTTGCTGCAGGGCCTATACAATGAGCAGTTCTTC.

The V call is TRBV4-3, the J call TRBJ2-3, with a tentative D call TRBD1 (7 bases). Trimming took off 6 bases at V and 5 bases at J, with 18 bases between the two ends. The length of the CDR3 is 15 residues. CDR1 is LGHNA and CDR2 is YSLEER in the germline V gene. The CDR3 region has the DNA TGCGCCAGCAGTCGGGCAGGGGGGTCTCAAGATACGCAGTATTTT. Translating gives CASSRAGGSQDTQYF.

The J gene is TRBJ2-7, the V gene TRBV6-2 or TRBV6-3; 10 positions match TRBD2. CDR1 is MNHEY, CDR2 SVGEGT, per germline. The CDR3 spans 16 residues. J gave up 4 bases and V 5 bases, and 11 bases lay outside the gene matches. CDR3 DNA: TGTGCCAGCAGTCCAGGACTAGCGGTATCGACTTACGAGCAGTACTTC. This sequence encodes CASSPGLAVSTYEQYF.

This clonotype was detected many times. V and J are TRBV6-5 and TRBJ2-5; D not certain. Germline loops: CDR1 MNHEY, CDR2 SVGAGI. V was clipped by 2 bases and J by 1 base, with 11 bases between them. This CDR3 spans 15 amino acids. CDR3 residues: CASSYTDQTQETQYF. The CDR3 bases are TGTGCCAGCAGTTACACTGACCAGACCCAAGAGACCCAGTACTTC.

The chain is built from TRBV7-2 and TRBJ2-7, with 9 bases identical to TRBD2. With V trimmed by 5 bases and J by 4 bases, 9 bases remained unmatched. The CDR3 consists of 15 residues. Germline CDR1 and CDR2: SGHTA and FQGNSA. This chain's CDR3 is CASSIGGGGAYEQYF. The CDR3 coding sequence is TGTGCCAGCAGCATTGGGGGCGGGGGGGCGTACGAGCAGTACTTC.

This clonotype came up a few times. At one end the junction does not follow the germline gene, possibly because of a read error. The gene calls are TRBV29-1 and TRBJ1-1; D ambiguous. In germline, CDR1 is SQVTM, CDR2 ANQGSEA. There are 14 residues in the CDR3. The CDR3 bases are TGCAGCGCCCGAGTTAGGACGGGGAACGCTGAAGCTTTCTTT. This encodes CSARVRTGNAEAFF.